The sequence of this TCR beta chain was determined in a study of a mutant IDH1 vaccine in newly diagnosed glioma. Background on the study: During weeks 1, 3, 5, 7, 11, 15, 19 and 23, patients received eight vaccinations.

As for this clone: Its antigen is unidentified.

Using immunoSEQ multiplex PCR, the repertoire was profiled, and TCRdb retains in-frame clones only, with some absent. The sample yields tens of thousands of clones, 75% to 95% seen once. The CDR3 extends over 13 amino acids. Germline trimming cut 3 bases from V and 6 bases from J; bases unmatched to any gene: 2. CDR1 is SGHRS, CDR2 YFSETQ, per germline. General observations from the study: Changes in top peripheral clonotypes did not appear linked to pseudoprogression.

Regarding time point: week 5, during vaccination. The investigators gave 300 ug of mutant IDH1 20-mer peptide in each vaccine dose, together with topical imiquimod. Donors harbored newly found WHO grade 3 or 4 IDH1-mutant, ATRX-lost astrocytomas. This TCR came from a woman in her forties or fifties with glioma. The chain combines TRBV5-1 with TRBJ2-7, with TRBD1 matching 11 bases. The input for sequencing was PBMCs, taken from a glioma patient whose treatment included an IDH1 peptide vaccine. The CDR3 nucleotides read TGCGCCAGCAGCTGGGGGACAGGGGGCGAGCAGTACTTC. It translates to CASSWGTGGEQYF.